This is a list of T cell receptor beta chains from one sample in a study of vaccination and CD4 T cells after COVID-19. TCRdb reprocessed the PCR reads via MiXCR and lists one record per CDR3 protein. This sample has roughly 15,000 distinct CDR3 sequences, with 73% found just once. Their target antigens are unknown. Source material: CD4+ T cells from blood, cultured in vitro. The origin of the receptors is a human donor who had recovered from COVID-19. Both conserved end residues are trimmed from each CDR3.

j_gene | v_gene | CDR3aa
TRBJ1-2 | TRBV12-5 | ASGQSSSGYT
TRBJ2-3 | TRBV27 | ASSPVWGTQY
TRBJ2-3 | TRBV6-1 | ASLLADTQY
TRBJ1-6 | TRBV15 | ATSREKAAYDPLH
TRBJ1-6 | TRBV7-2 | ASSPPLQSPLH
TRBJ1-5 | TRBV27 | ASSWQGPNQPQH
TRBJ2-2 | TRBV20-1 | SASPLAGGLGLPGELF
TRBJ1-1 | TRBV12-3/TRBV12-4 | ASSLRTGNGEAF
TRBJ2-6 | TRBV15 | ATSRGGVGASGANVLT
TRBJ1-6 | TRBV20-1 | SARATAGSPLH
TRBJ1-2 | TRBV27 | ASMLGAGQSNYGYT
TRBJ2-4 | TRBV20-1 | SATHGFVAKNIQY
TRBJ1-5 | TRBV20-1 | SARDSGASNQPQH
TRBJ1-2 | TRBV6-1 | ASSENQGGYT
TRBJ1-5 | TRBV6-2/TRBV6-3 | ASSLERQPQH
TRBJ2-4 | TRBV18 | ASSAQTGRDIQY
TRBJ1-5 | TRBV19 | ASSIQGFNQPQH
TRBJ1-5 | TRBV7-2 | ASSPKVYQPQH
TRBJ1-5 | TRBV20-1 | SARRDYGSNQPQH
TRBJ2-7 | TRBV7-2 | ASSLGPLDEQY
TRBJ1-5 | TRBV30 | AWSEGGPQH
TRBJ1-5 | TRBV20-1 | SAGEPEGH
TRBJ2-3 | TRBV24-1 | ATSDPGLAGRDTQY
TRBJ2-1 | TRBV15 | ATRKLAGGSYNEQF
TRBJ1-6 | TRBV27 | ASSSHSRAPNSPLH
TRBJ1-5 | TRBV12-3/TRBV12-4 | ASSFGFNQPQH
TRBJ1-2 | TRBV19 | ASSMIAGDGYT
TRBJ1-2 | TRBV6-1 | ASSNHQGNNYGYT